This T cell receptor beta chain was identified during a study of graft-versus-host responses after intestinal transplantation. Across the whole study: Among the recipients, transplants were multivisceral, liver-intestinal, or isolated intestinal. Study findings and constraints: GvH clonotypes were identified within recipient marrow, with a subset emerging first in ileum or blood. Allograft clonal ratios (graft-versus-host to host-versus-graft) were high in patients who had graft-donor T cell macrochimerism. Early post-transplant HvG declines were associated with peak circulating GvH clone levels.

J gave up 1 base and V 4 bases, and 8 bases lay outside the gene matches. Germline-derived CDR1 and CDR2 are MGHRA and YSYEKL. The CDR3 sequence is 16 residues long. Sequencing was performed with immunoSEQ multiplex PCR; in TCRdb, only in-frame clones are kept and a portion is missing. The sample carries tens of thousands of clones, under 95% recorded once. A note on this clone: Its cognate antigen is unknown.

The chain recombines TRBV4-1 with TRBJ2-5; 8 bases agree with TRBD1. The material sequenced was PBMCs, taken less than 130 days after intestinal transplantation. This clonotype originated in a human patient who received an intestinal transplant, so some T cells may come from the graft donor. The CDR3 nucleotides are TGCGCCAGCAGCCGGGGACAGGCCAGCGTCCAAGAGACCCAGTACTTC. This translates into CASSRGQASVQETQYF.